The 6 T cell receptor beta chains reported below all come from one sample, sequenced in a study of cytomegalovirus exposure and HLA in healthy donors. Sequencing used immunoSEQ multiplex PCR; TCRdb keeps in-frame clones, though not all of them. This table holds 85,000 to 95,000 clones, roughly 96% found once. The specimen sequenced was PBMCs. The receptor source for this set is a man between 18 and 35 years old in good health and CMV-seronegative.

The J gene is TRBJ2-5, the V gene TRBV11-2; the D is unclear. Germline lookup yields CDR1 SGHAT and CDR2 FQNNGV. V was trimmed by 1 base and J by 5 bases, leaving 5 bases between them. The CDR3 has 12 amino acids. In DNA, the CDR3 is TGTGCCAGCAGCTTAGTAGATGAGACCCAGTACTTC. This sequence encodes CASSLVDETQYF.

This sequence joins TRBV29-1 and TRBJ2-1; 13 bases line up with TRBD2. The CDR3 is 15 residues long. Germline-derived CDR1 and CDR2 are SQVTM and ANQGSEA. V shed 6 bases, J shed 4 bases, and the junction held 6 bases outside the gene matches. The CDR3 DNA reads as TGCAGCGTCCCCGGGACTAGCGGGGTATACAATGAGCAGTTCTTC. This sequence encodes CSVPGTSGVYNEQFF.

The V call is TRBV5-4, the J call TRBJ2-3; 10 nucleotides agree with TRBD2. V was clipped by 4 bases and J by 3 bases; unmatched bases: 8. Germline-derived CDR1 and CDR2 are SGHNT and YYREEE (reference sequence). The CDR3 length is 16 residues. This CDR3 is CASSPVSGRRTDTQYF. The CDR3 DNA is TGTGCCAGCAGCCCTGTTAGCGGGAGGAGGACAGATACGCAGTATTTT.

This rearrangement joins TRBV18 to TRBJ2-2, with TRBD1 identical over 9 bases. CDR3 length: 15 residues. The J segment lost 4 bases and the V segment lost 4 bases, leaving 4 bases of the junction unmatched. Germline values: CDR1 KGHSH, CDR2 LQKENI. The CDR3 sequence is CASSQGQGGTGELFF. In DNA form, the CDR3 reads TGTGCCAGCTCACAGGGACAGGGCGGCACCGGGGAGCTGTTTTTT.

This clone has just one count. This chain uses TRBV11-3 with TRBJ2-4; D remains unclear. Germline lookup yields CDR1 SGHNT and CDR2 YENEEA. The CDR3 is 13 residues long. V lost 5 bases and J 5 bases, leaving 10 bases between the germline ends. The CDR3 DNA reads TGTGCCAGCAGCCATACCCGGGAAAACATTCAGTACTTC. This sequence encodes CASSHTRENIQYF.

This clone was counted once. V and J are TRBV7-9 and TRBJ1-1; possible D gene TRBD1, 6 bases. The germline CDR1 and CDR2 sequences are SEHNR and FQNEAQ (reference sequence). CDR3 size: 18 residues. V was pared by 5 bases and J by 0 bases, with 22 bases between. The CDR3: CASSTNWVDSDLNTEAFF. The CDR3 DNA is TGTGCCAGCAGCACCAATTGGGTGGACAGCGACCTGAACACTGAAGCTTTCTTT.